This passage covers 10 T cell receptor beta chains from one sample sequenced in a study of cytomegalovirus exposure and HLA in healthy donors (dated 2017 in TCRdb). The library was produced with the immunoSEQ multiplex PCR assay. The multiplex PCR relied on a mix of 60 forward primers for TCR Vbeta segments and 13 reverse primers for TCR Jbeta segments. TCRdb holds this immuneACCESS table with in-frame rearrangements only. Some clones are missing; in checked studies, unresolved V genes explain under half, and the rest has no known cause. The sample table contains roughly 200,000 clones; only one count was recorded for more than 65% of them. Roughly 3.1% of the sample comes from the top ten. The material sequenced was PBMCs. The receptors were sampled from a man aged 40-50 years in good health and CMV-seropositive.

This chain connects TRBV11-2 to TRBJ1-5, with D possibly being TRBD1 (5 bases). V gave up 6 bases and J gave up 7 bases, with 7 bases separating them. This CDR3 comprises 11 residues. Germline assignment: CDR1 SGHAT and CDR2 FQNNGV. CDR3 sequence reads: CASRGRQPQHF. The DNA of the CDR3 is TGTGCCAGCAGGGGGCGACAGCCCCAGCATTTT.

This clone was detected only a few times. This rearrangement joins TRBV7-2 to TRBJ1-1; a weak D match, TRBD1 (5 bases). The V and J ends lost 1 base and 5 bases respectively, with 11 bases between them. Looked up from germline, CDR1 is SGHTA and CDR2 is FQGNSA. This CDR3 has 14 amino acids. CDR3 DNA sequence: TGTGCCAGCAGCTTAGGACCGGACAAGACTGAAGCTTTCTTT. Translated: CASSLGPDKTEAFF.

The gene calls are TRBV6-6 and TRBJ2-5; the match to TRBD2 covers 9 bases. J lost 5 bases, V lost 8 bases, and 6 bases had no gene match. Germline lookup yields CDR1 MNHNY and CDR2 SVGAGI (reference sequence). This CDR3 has 13 amino acids. The CDR3 DNA reads TGTGCCAGCGGATTAGCGGGAGTTGAGACCCAGTACTTC. This gives the protein CASGLAGVETQYF.

The chain recombines TRBV7-9 with TRBJ2-3; D is uncertain. The CDR3 totals 13 residues. Per the germline V gene, CDR1 is SEHNR and CDR2 is FQNEAQ (reference sequence). Trimming left V 1 base short and J 3 bases short, with 5 bases between. The DNA of the CDR3 is TGTGCCAGCAGCTTAGAGCTGACAGATACGCAGTATTTT. This encodes CASSLELTDTQYF.

CDR3 DNA sequence: TGCGCCAGCAGCCAAGAACTGGGCGCGAACACCGGGGAGCTGTTTTTT. Its translation: CASSQELGANTGELFF. The rearrangement joins TRBV4-1 to TRBJ2-2; D is unclear. The CDR3 is made up of 16 amino acids. Looked up from germline, CDR1 is MGHRA and CDR2 is YSYEKL. Trimming pared 0 bases from V and 0 bases from J, leaving 8 bases between.

This chain's CDR3 is CATPGQGVDEQYF. The CDR3, as DNA: TGCGCCACCCCGGGACAGGGGGTCGACGAGCAGTACTTC. J is TRBJ2-7 and V is TRBV4-1, with 11 positions matching TRBD1. CDR3 length: 13 residues. Germline V gives CDR1 MGHRA, CDR2 YSYEKL. J lost 5 bases, V lost 10 bases, and 7 bases had no gene match.

This clone appeared a single time. As DNA, the CDR3 is TGTGCCAGCAGCTTTGACAGGGCTGGGGCCAACGTCCTGACTTTC. It translates to CASSFDRAGANVLTF. The rearrangement uses TRBV7-2 and TRBJ2-6; 7 bases fit TRBD1. The V gene's germline CDR1 is SGHTA and CDR2 FQGNSA. The CDR3 is 15 amino acids. With V trimmed by 3 bases and J by 2 bases, 1 base remained unmatched.

This chain connects TRBV15 to TRBJ2-5; 8 nucleotides align to TRBD1. Per germline, CDR1 LNHNV and CDR2 YYDKDF (reference sequence). CDR3 length: 15 amino acids. The junction had 7 bases not matched to a gene; V was cut back by 2 bases and J by 5 bases. CDR3 loop: CATSRTSGGVETQYF. Here the CDR3 DNA reads TGTGCCACCAGCAGAACCTCAGGGGGCGTGGAGACCCAGTACTTC. The variable domain in full, completed from reference TRBV15 and TRBJ2-5, reads DAMVIQNPRYQVTQFGKPVTLSCSQTLNHNVMYWYQQKSSQAPKLLFHYYDKDFNNEADTPDNFQSRRPNTSFCFLDIRSPGLGDTAMYLCATSRTSGGVETQYFGPGTRLLVL.

This sequence joins TRBV2 and TRBJ1-2; perhaps TRBD1 as D (5 bases). This CDR3 is 16 amino acids long. V was pared by 6 bases and J by 3 bases, with 20 bases between. CDR1 SNHLY and CDR2 FYNNEI come from the germline V gene. The DNA for the CDR3 is TGTGCCAGCAGCCTAAGAGACAGTTTCTTAGACTATGGCTACACCTTC. Translating gives CASSLRDSFLDYGYTF.

This clone was detected only once. V usage is TRBV11-2 and J usage is TRBJ2-7, with TRBD2 identical over 8 bases. Germline V gene sequence: CDR1 SGHAT, CDR2 FQNNGV. The CDR3 runs to 15 residues. With 4 bases clipped from V and 6 bases from J, the junction kept 11 bases outside the gene matches. CDR3 sequence (DNA): TGTGCCAGCAGCTCCCGGGGGGGGGACTTCTTCGAGCAGTACTTC. Its translation is CASSSRGGDFFEQYF.